A single sample gave rise to the 26 T cell receptor delta chains below, sequenced in a study of gamma-delta T cells after stem cell transplantation. TCRdb ran CATT on the RT-PCR reads. The table has some 1,800 delta-chain clones, about 2.3% seen once. The specimen sequenced was gamma-delta T cells. The receptors were gathered from a human donor. It is not recorded whose cells these are; they may come from a transplant donor.

This clone is medium-sized. This same CDR3 is encoded by further DNA sequences in the sample. The V call is TRDV1, the J call TRDJ1; tentatively, D is TRDD2 (6 bases). The CDR3 extends over 22 amino acids. Germline V gene lookup returns CDR1 TSWWSYY and CDR2 QGS. The ends were cut back, 1 base at V and 0 bases at J, with 30 bases in the middle. In nucleotides, the CDR3 is TGTGCTCTTGGGGAACCAGACCGGCCTTCCCCTACCTCACCCCCTTACACCGATAAACTCATCTTT. This codes for CALGEPDRPSPTSPPYTDKLIF.

The chain joins TRDV2 to TRDJ3; TRDD3 matches 13 bases. Looked up from germline, CDR1 is GEAIGNYY and CDR2 is EKD. J lost 0 bases, V lost 0 bases, and 7 bases had no gene match. This CDR3 is built from 21 residues. CDR3 in amino acids: CACDTVLGDTHYSWDTRQMFF. The CDR3, as DNA: TGTGCCTGTGACACCGTACTGGGGGATACGCACTACTCCTGGGACACCCGACAGATGTTTTTC.

The chain combines TRDV2 with TRDJ1, with 12 positions matching TRDD3. V lost 1 base, J lost 4 bases, and 6 bases stayed unmatched. The CDR3 is 16 amino acids. Per germline, CDR1 GEAIGNYY and CDR2 EKD. This chain's CDR3 is CACDTLGDTRSDKLIF. The CDR3, as DNA: TGTGCCTGTGACACGCTGGGGGATACGCGAAGCGATAAACTCATCTTT.

This clone turned up a few times. TCRdb lists the protein of a much larger clone for this DNA, which differs at residue 15, so this is likely a read error; the protein given here is translated from the DNA itself. This chain joins TRDV2 and TRDJ3; 13 bases fit TRDD3. In germline, CDR1 is GEAIGNYY, CDR2 EKD. The CDR3 totals 21 residues. The CDR3 region is CACDTSTGGYAGSWETRQMFF. The DNA of the CDR3 is TGTGCCTGTGACACCTCAACTGGGGGATACGCAGGCTCCTGGGAAACCCGACAGATGTTTTTC.

Remarks on this clone: For this DNA, TCRdb reports the protein of a much larger clone, which diverges at residue 9, most likely from a read error; the protein presented here is translated directly from the DNA. The V and J genes are TRDV2 and TRDJ1; D possibly corresponds to TRDD3 (6 bases). Germline lookup yields CDR1 GEAIGNYY and CDR2 EKD. The CDR3 is 15 residues long. Trimming removed 0 bases at V and 3 bases at J, with 13 bases between. DNA for the CDR3: TGTGCCTGTGACACCATAGGGGATGCGCCCGATAAACTCATCTTT. Its translation is CACDTIGDAPDKLIF.

At least ten counts were recorded for this clone. This sequence joins TRDV2 and TRDJ1; 11 bases agree with TRDD3. The germline V gene has CDR1 GEAIGNYY and CDR2 EKD. After removal of 0 bases from V and 3 bases from J, the junction contained 11 bases not matched to a gene. The CDR3 length is 18 residues. In DNA, the CDR3 is TGTGCCTGTGACACCGTTCTGGGGGATACAGGAGCCTCCGATAAACTCATCTTT. As protein: CACDTVLGDTGASDKLIF.

On this clone: TCRdb attributes to this sequence the protein of a much larger clone, which differs from the DNA translation at residue 8; a read error is likely, and the protein displayed is translated from the DNA. The chain combines TRDV2 with TRDJ3; D might be TRDD3 (5 bases). CDR1 is GEAIGNYY and CDR2 is EKD in the germline V gene. This CDR3 contains 18 residues. The V end lost 0 bases, the J end lost 4 bases, and 15 bases lay between the germline ends. The CDR3 spells CACDTAGSAAWDTRQMFF. CDR3 sequence (DNA): TGTGCCTGTGACACCGCTGGGAGTGCAGCTTGGGACACCCGACAGATGTTTTTC.

This clone showed up many times. A read error is the likely source, as a far larger clone sits one nucleotide away. Other DNA variants within this sample encode the same CDR3. The genes are TRDV2 and TRDJ1; 11 nucleotides match TRDD3. Germline CDR1 GEAIGNYY, CDR2 EKD. The CDR3 spans 19 residues. The V and J ends lost 7 bases and 0 bases, in that order; junction bases with no gene match: 18. The CDR3 sequence: CACDKLGDKGKTYTDKLIF. In nucleotides, the CDR3 is TGTGCCTGCGATAAACTGGGGGATAAGGGAAAAACGTACACCGATAAACTCATCTTT.

Turning to this clone: This likely reflects a read error, since a far larger clone is one base away. Other DNA variants within this sample encode the same CDR3. This sequence joins TRDV2 and TRDJ1, with 10 nucleotides matching TRDD3. The CDR3 spans 20 residues. Per the germline V gene, CDR1 is GEAIGNYY and CDR2 is EKD. CDR3 in DNA: TGTGCCTGTGACTCGATGCTTACTGGGGGATCACCCCAGGAGGCCGATAAGCTCATCTTT. The encoded protein is CACDSMLTGGSPQEADKLIF.

Note on this clone: The protein recorded in TCRdb matches a much larger clone and deviates from this DNA's translation at residue 5, suggesting a read error; the protein here is obtained by translating the DNA. DNA for the CDR3: TGTGCCTGTGACTCCGTAGGTGGGGGTCCCTACACCGATAAACTCATCTTT. Protein: CACDSVGGGPYTDKLIF. V usage is TRDV2 and J usage is TRDJ1, with D tentatively TRDD3 (6 bases). The CDR3 has 17 amino acids. CDR1 is GEAIGNYY, CDR2 EKD, per germline. Deletions cut 3 bases from V and 0 bases from J, with 19 bases between.

This clone was seen a few times. With only one base between it and a far larger clone, this is likely a read error. In the same sample, other DNA sequences code for this CDR3. J is TRDJ1 and V is TRDV2; tentatively, D is TRDD3 (5 bases). Germline V gene data show CDR1 as GEAIGNYY and CDR2 as EKD. This CDR3 comprises 14 residues. Trimming stripped 1 base from V and 5 bases from J, with 13 bases between. CDR3 bases: TGTGCCTGTGACACTCTGGGAGTTGATGATAAACTCATCTTT. Translating it yields CACDTLGVDDKLIF.

This clone was counted only a few times. This CDR3 is CACDALLGAYTDKLIF. Here the CDR3 DNA reads TGTGCCTGTGACGCTTTACTGGGGGCGTACACCGATAAACTCATCTTT. This chain uses TRDV2 with TRDJ1, with 8 bases identical to TRDD3. The germline V gene encodes CDR1 GEAIGNYY and CDR2 EKD. The CDR3 covers 16 residues. J gave up 0 bases and V 3 bases, and 8 bases lay outside the gene matches.

On this clone: TCRdb's listed protein matches a much larger clone and diverges from this DNA's translation at residue 5, likely through a read error; the protein shown comes from the DNA. The chain combines TRDV2 with TRDJ1; 9 nucleotides match TRDD3. Per the germline V gene, CDR1 is GEAIGNYY and CDR2 is EKD. CDR3 length: 17 amino acids. V lost 3 bases to trimming and J lost 4 bases; unmatched junction nucleotides: 14. The CDR3 DNA reads TGTGCCTGTGACGCCCTACTTGGGGATACGGGCGGCGATAAACTCATCTTT. Translating gives CACDALLGDTGGDKLIF.

Concerning this clone: A far larger clone is only one base removed, so a read error is likely. Different DNA sequences within this sample yield the same CDR3. The chain is built from TRDV2 and TRDJ1, with 9 bases matching TRDD2. The germline CDR1 and CDR2 sequences are GEAIGNYY and EKD. This CDR3 contains 20 residues. V shed 3 bases and J 5 bases; nucleotides not matched to a gene: 24. CDR3 protein: CACDPIEGLPTPGFTDKLIF. Written as DNA, the CDR3 is TGTGCCTGTGACCCGATTGAAGGCCTTCCTACGCCGGGGTTTACTGATAAACTCATCTTT.

This clone appeared a few times. TCRdb's entry gives the protein of a much larger clone, which mismatches this DNA's translation at residues 5 and 18, likely from a read error; the protein reported here is translated from the DNA. The chain uses TRDV2 and TRDJ3; 9 bases align to TRDD3. The CDR3 extends over 23 amino acids. In germline, CDR1 is GEAIGNYY, CDR2 EKD. The CDR3 coding sequence is TGTGCCTGTGACACCCCTCCTACGGCCTCTGGGGGATTACCCTCCTGGGACGCCCGACAGATGTTTTTC. The encoded protein is CACDTPPTASGGLPSWDARQMFF.

This clone was seen more than once but under ten times. DNA of the CDR3: TGTGCCTGTGACACTCTACTGGGGGATACGGAGGCTAAACTCATCTTT. Protein product: CACDTLLGDTEAKLIF. The chain joins TRDV2 to TRDJ1; 13 bases map to TRDD3. V lost 1 base to trimming and J lost 7 bases; unmatched junction nucleotides: 8. This CDR3 is built from 16 residues. Germline V gene lookup returns CDR1 GEAIGNYY and CDR2 EKD.

Points on this clone: The protein in TCRdb stems from a much larger clone and differs at residue 8 from this DNA's translation, likely a read error; here the protein is translated from the DNA. The rearrangement joins TRDV2 to TRDJ1; 8 bases align to TRDD3. The germline gives CDR1 GEAIGNYY, CDR2 EKD. V dropped 3 bases and J dropped 3; count of bases not matched to a gene: 23. This CDR3 is 20 amino acids long. The CDR3 DNA reads TGTGCCTGTGACTCGATGCTTATTGGGGGATCACCCCAGGAGGCCGATAAACTCATCTTT. Translating gives CACDSMLIGGSPQEADKLIF.

In this sample, this clone turned up a few times. J is TRDJ2 and V is TRDV2, with D hard to call. V was shortened by 0 bases and J by 0 bases, with 19 bases between the two germline ends. The germline V gene encodes CDR1 GEAIGNYY and CDR2 EKD. The CDR3 has 19 residues. The CDR3 region has the DNA TGTGCCTGTGACACCCTCCGAACGGGTGGCTCAGCTTTGACAGCACAACTCTTCTTT. This encodes CACDTLRTGGSALTAQLFF.

This clone occurred a few times. A far larger clone is off by one base, so a read error is likely. The same CDR3 arises from other DNA sequences in this sample as well. V is TRDV2 and J is TRDJ1; D might be TRDD3 (6 bases). This CDR3 is 14 amino acids long. V lost 5 bases to trimming and J lost 0 bases, with 12 bases between them. Germline V gene lookup returns CDR1 GEAIGNYY and CDR2 EKD. CDR3 coding DNA: TGTGCCTGTGTGCCACTGGGAGACACCGATAAACTCATCTTT. Its protein is CACVPLGDTDKLIF.

This clone was observed a few times. The chain has TRDV2 and TRDJ1; weak D call: TRDD3 (6 bases). The germline V gene encodes CDR1 GEAIGNYY and CDR2 EKD. V gave up 0 bases and J gave up 0 bases, with 10 bases separating them. The CDR3 runs 15 residues. The CDR3 is CACDTVGVYTDKLIF. The CDR3 nucleotides are TGTGCCTGTGACACCGTGGGGGTGTACACCGATAAACTCATCTTT.

Concerning this clone: The mismatch at residue 9 between this DNA's translation and the TCRdb protein of a much larger clone likely reflects a read error; the protein shown is translated from the DNA. The chain links TRDV2 to TRDJ1; 8 bases map to TRDD3. This CDR3 contains 17 residues. V was pared by 3 bases and J by 3 bases, with 14 bases of the junction left unmatched. Germline lookup yields CDR1 GEAIGNYY and CDR2 EKD. The CDR3 sequence: CACDPLLGGRGADKLIF. DNA for the CDR3: TGTGCCTGTGACCCTCTACTGGGGGGTCGTGGCGCCGATAAACTCATCTTT.

Comment on this clone: TCRdb has a much larger clone's protein, which differs at residue 6 from the translation of this DNA, likely because of a read error; what is shown is the protein translated from the DNA. The chain couples TRDV2 to TRDJ1; D is unclear. The germline V gene encodes CDR1 GEAIGNYY and CDR2 EKD. This CDR3 is 15 amino acids long. V shed 1 base and J shed 3 bases, with 14 bases lying between them. CDR3 in DNA: TGTGCCTGTGACACGGCAGGAGACTCCTCCGATAAACTCATCTTT. Its translation: CACDTAGDSSDKLIF.

This clone has more than one count but fewer than ten. The mismatch at residue 4 between this DNA's translation and the TCRdb protein of a much larger clone likely reflects a read error; the protein shown is translated from the DNA. The chain is built from TRDV2 and TRDJ1; the D is unclear. Germline CDR1 reads GEAIGNYY; CDR2 reads EKD. CDR3 length equals 14 residues. The CDR3 DNA sequence: TGTGCCTGTGGCACCGTTGCAAAGACCGATAAACTCATCTTT. It encodes CACGTVAKTDKLIF.

On this clone itself: This probably arose from a read error, given a far larger clone one base away. The sample holds other DNA sequences that translate to the same CDR3. The chain carries TRDV2 and TRDJ1, with TRDD3 identical over 7 bases. Germline-derived CDR1 and CDR2 are GEAIGNYY and EKD. There are 14 residues in the CDR3. CDR3 sequence reads: CACDTLGVDDKLIF. CDR3 nucleotides: TGTGCATGTGACACTCTGGGGGTTGATGATAAACTCATCTTT.

V is TRDV2 and J is TRDJ1; 8 nucleotides match TRDD3. The CDR3 is 16 residues long. CDR1 and CDR2 (germline): GEAIGNYY, EKD. V shed 3 bases, J shed 0 bases, and the junction held 8 bases outside the gene matches. For the CDR3, the DNA is TGTGCCTGTGACGGGCTACTGGGGGCCTACACCGATAAACTCATCTTT. Protein: CACDGLLGAYTDKLIF.

This clone was observed a handful of times. Other DNA sequences in the same sample also yield this CDR3. This rearrangement joins TRDV2 to TRDJ1; 12 nucleotides agree with TRDD3. The CDR3 runs 17 residues. V shed 0 bases, J shed 2 bases, and the junction held 6 bases outside the gene matches. The V gene's germline CDR1 is GEAIGNYY and CDR2 EKD. DNA of the CDR3: TGTGCCTGTGACACCCTGGGGGATACGCGAGGGACCGATAAACTCATCTTT. Translating gives CACDTLGDTRGTDKLIF.